This T cell receptor (beta chain) came from a study of long-term antiretroviral therapy in people with HIV. The study, taken as a whole, reports: Whereas controls had wider CDR3 length ranges, HIV repertoires had narrower ones.

Without exception, participants with HIV were treated in the United States. With regard to this clone: Its target is not known.

This CDR3 comprises 15 residues. Trimming cost V 6 bases and J 0 bases, with 11 bases left between them. CDR1 is SEHNR and CDR2 is FQNEAQ in the germline V gene (reference sequence). Survey-level resolution applied to immunoSEQ assay v3.0. Clones were read by immunoSEQ multiplex PCR, and TCRdb kept only the in-frame ones, dropping some. The data contain fewer than 30,000 clones, under 90% of them singletons. The chain recombines TRBV7-9 with TRBJ2-2; the D gene is possibly TRBD1 (5 bases). Sequences were derived from unsorted PBMCs, sampled at the start of antiretroviral therapy, before treatment. The origin of this receptor is a young woman with HIV. The CDR3: CASRILTANTGELFF. CDR3 coding DNA: TGTGCCAGCAGGATTTTGACAGCGAACACCGGGGAGCTGTTTTTT. The variable domain in full, with the rest retrieved from reference TRBV7-9 and TRBJ2-2, is DTGVSQNPRHKITKRGQNVTFRCDPISEHNRLYWYRQTLGQGPEFLTYFQNEAQLEKSRLLSDRFSAERPKGSFSTLEIQRTEQGDSAMYLCASRILTANTGELFFGEGSRLTVL.